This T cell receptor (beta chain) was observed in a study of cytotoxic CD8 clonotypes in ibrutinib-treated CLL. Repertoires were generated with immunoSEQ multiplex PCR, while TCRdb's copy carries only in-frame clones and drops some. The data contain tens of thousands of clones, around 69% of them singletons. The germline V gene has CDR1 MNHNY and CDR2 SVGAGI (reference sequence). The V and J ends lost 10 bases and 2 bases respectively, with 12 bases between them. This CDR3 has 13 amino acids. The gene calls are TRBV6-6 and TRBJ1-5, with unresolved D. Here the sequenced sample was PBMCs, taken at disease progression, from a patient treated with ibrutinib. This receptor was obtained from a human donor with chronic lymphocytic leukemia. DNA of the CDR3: TGTGCCACCTCTTGGGTCGGCAATCAGCCCCAGCATTTT. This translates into CATSWVGNQPQHF.